This entry features one T cell receptor beta chain sequence. In the authors' methods: Estimation of nucleated cell counts relied on the amplification of reference gene primers. Using immunoSEQ multiplex PCR, the repertoire was profiled, and TCRdb retains in-frame clones only, with some absent. That table furnishes V, J and clone size, whereas the DNA furnished D and trimming. This table holds fewer than 300,000 clones, 70% to 85% found once. This entry is derived from a study of blood T cell repertoires in COVID-19. At the level of the study: There were acute and convalescent COVID-19 samples, and they came from the United States, Italy and Spain.

Germline-derived CDR1 and CDR2 are KGHSH and LQKENI. The CDR3 covers 17 residues. Trimming removed 5 bases from V and 7 bases from J; junction bases left unmatched: 15. Seattle participants joined during active infection and were tracked over time. V usage is TRBV18 and J usage is TRBJ2-2; 8 positions match TRBD1. Sequencing input: peripheral blood. This receptor was identified in a human donor with COVID-19, enrolled during active disease. The donor label of this sample is uncertain. In nucleotides, the CDR3 is TGTGCCAGCTCATCAGGACAGGGCCCTTCCGGGGGCGGGGAGCTGTTTTTT. It translates to CASSSGQGPSGGGELFF.